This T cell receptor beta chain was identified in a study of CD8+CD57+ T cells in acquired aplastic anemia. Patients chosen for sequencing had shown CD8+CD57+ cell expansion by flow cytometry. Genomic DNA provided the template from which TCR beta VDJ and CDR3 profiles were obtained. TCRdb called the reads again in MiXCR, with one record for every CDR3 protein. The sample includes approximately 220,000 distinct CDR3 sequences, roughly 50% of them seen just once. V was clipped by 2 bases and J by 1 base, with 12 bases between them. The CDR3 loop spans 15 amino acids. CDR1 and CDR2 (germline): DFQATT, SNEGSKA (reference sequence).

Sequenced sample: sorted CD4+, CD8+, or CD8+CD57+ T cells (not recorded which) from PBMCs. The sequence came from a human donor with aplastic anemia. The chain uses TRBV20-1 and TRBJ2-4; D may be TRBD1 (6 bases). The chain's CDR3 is CSARKGGRAKNIQYF. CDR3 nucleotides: TGCAGTGCTAGAAAAGGGGGTCGGGCCAAAAACATTCAGTACTTC.